One sample yielded the 10 T cell receptor beta chains listed below, sequenced in a study of cytomegalovirus exposure and HLA in healthy donors. Data came from immunoSEQ multiplex PCR; TCRdb stores just in-frame clones and leaves some out. There are approximately 110,000 clones in the sample; 90% to 95% occur only once, and 1% to 1.5% lies in the top ten. Input material: PBMCs. The receptors come from a woman between 18 and 29 years old in good health and CMV-seronegative.

V gene TRBV21-1 combines with J gene TRBJ2-2; the table gives TRBD2 as D, unverified against the DNA. TRBV21-1 is a pseudogene locus. This CDR3 has 17 residues. The CDR3 is CASSKWASGMNTGELFF. CDR3 in DNA: TGTGCCAGCAGCAAATGGGCTAGCGGGATGAACACCGGGGAGCTGTTTTTT.

The rearrangement uses TRBV28 and TRBJ2-7; D possibly corresponds to TRBD2 (6 bases). This CDR3 spans 14 amino acids. Trimming left V 3 bases short and J 0 bases short, with 9 bases between. Per the germline V gene, CDR1 is MDHEN and CDR2 is SYDVKM. CDR3 in DNA: TGTGCCAGCAGTTTGGTCGGGAGCTCCTACGAGCAGTACTTC. This sequence encodes CASSLVGSSYEQYF. Together with reference TRBV28 and TRBJ2-7, the CDR3 gives the full variable domain: DVKVTQSSRYLVKRTGEKVFLECVQDMDHENMFWYRQDPGLGLRLIYFSYDVKMKEKGDIPEGYSVSREKKERFSLILESASTNQTSMYLCASSLVGSSYEQYFGPGTRLTVT.

The chain joins TRBV6-6 to TRBJ1-2; 7 nucleotides agree with TRBD1. Trimming removed 0 bases from V and 7 bases from J; junction bases left unmatched: 8. Germline V gene lookup returns CDR1 MNHNY and CDR2 SVGAGI (reference sequence). This CDR3 is built from 15 residues. CDR3 in DNA: TGTGCCAGCAGTTACTCGACAGGGAATCTCGGTGGCTACACCTTC. As protein: CASSYSTGNLGGYTF.

The sample holds one count of this clone. The V call is TRBV2, the J call TRBJ2-2; 13 nucleotides align to TRBD2. The CDR3 has 15 amino acids. Germline V gives CDR1 SNHLY, CDR2 FYNNEI. V lost 7 bases to trimming and J lost 4 bases; unmatched junction nucleotides: 3. The CDR3 protein is CASTGLAGTTGELFF. CDR3 sequence (DNA): TGTGCCAGCACGGGACTAGCGGGGACCACCGGGGAGCTGTTTTTT.

The chain joins TRBV2 to TRBJ2-7, with D possibly matching TRBD2 (5 bases). V lost 6 bases, J lost 12 bases, and 21 bases lay in between. This CDR3 spans 13 amino acids. Germline assignment: CDR1 SNHLY and CDR2 FYNNEI. CDR3 residues: CASSDTDGRTRYF. The CDR3 nucleotides read TGTGCCAGCAGCGATACAGACGGGCGGACTCGGTACTTC.

The chain links TRBV6-5 to TRBJ2-7; D gene ambiguous. V shed 2 bases and J shed 9 bases, with 8 bases lying between them. This CDR3 is built from 11 residues. Germline CDR1 MNHEY, CDR2 SVGAGI. The CDR3 is CASSYEAAQYF. The CDR3 DNA reads TGTGCCAGCAGTTACGAGGCAGCGCAGTACTTC.

This chain joins TRBV6-5 and TRBJ1-2; no clear D gene. Germline assignment: CDR1 MNHEY and CDR2 SVGAGI. The CDR3 consists of 15 residues. V lost 2 bases and J lost 11, with 21 bases in between. The CDR3 region is CASSYRVDNAARYTF. Here the CDR3 DNA reads TGTGCCAGCAGTTACCGGGTCGATAATGCAGCCCGGTACACCTTC.

The rearrangement joins TRBV5-4 to TRBJ1-2; a weak D match, TRBD1 (5 bases). The CDR3 covers 16 residues. Germline CDR1 SGHNT, CDR2 YYREEE (reference sequence). Trimming took off 1 base at V and 7 bases at J, with 20 bases between the two ends. The CDR3 nucleotides are TGTGCCAGCAGCTTGCATCAGGGCTCCATTCCTCCTGGCTACACCTTC. Translated: CASSLHQGSIPPGYTF.

V is TRBV9 and J is TRBJ1-2; 9 bases fit TRBD1. The germline V gene has CDR1 SGDLS and CDR2 YYNGEE. The CDR3 sequence is 14 residues long. V lost 4 bases to trimming and J lost 8 bases; unmatched junction nucleotides: 9. The CDR3 DNA sequence: TGTGCCAGCAGCACCCACACAGGGGGCGAGGGCTACACCTTC. Translating gives CASSTHTGGEGYTF.

The rearrangement links TRBV28 to TRBJ2-7; 9 bases line up with TRBD1. CDR1 MDHEN and CDR2 SYDVKM come from the germline V gene. The CDR3 consists of 14 residues. V lost 5 bases to trimming and J lost 6 bases; unmatched junction nucleotides: 8. For the CDR3, the DNA is TGTGCCAGCAGTCACAGGGGGCGGTCTCGCGAGCAGTACTTC. Translation: CASSHRGRSREQYF.